The 19 T cell receptor beta chains below all came from one sample that was sequenced in a study of response to subunit inactivated influenza vaccine. TCRdb fed the RT-PCR reads into MiXCR, producing one record per CDR3 protein. The table records about 240,000 distinct CDR3 sequences, more than 10% of them present only once. Sample: non-naive T cells sorted from PBMCs, taken 14 to 15 days before vaccination. The origin of the receptors is a man aged 50 to 60 who received an inactivated influenza vaccine.

Turning to this clonotype: A read error is possible here, since a much larger clone lies one base away. The conserved phenylalanine or tryptophan is not found at the CDR3 terminus, so this likely reflects a read error. The rearrangement joins TRBV29-1 to TRBJ2-7, with 8 bases fitting TRBD1. V lost 6 bases, J lost 4 bases, and 5 bases stayed unmatched. The germline V gene has CDR1 SQVTM and CDR2 ANQGSEA. This CDR3 is built from 12 residues. This CDR3 is CSVVGQGYEQYS. The CDR3, as DNA: TGCAGCGTCGTAGGACAGGGATACGAGCAGTACTCC.

This clonotype was detected a few times. This chain uses TRBV6-4 with TRBJ1-6; no reliable D call. The germline gives CDR1 MRHNA, CDR2 SNTAGT. The V end lost 0 bases, the J end lost 10 bases, and 10 bases lay between the germline ends. The CDR3 extends over 14 amino acids. CDR3 protein: CASSDSAWASPLHF. CDR3 DNA: TGTGCCAGCAGTGACTCGGCTTGGGCGTCACCCCTCCACTTT.

This clonotype was detected ten times or more. The chain joins TRBV7-2 to TRBJ2-7; D perhaps matches TRBD1 (6 bases). CDR1 and CDR2 (germline): SGHTA, FQGNSA. The CDR3 spans 14 residues. The germline V and J ends were trimmed by 5 bases and 6 bases, with 17 bases remaining between them. CDR3 loop: CASSRNRAEGEQYF. As DNA, the CDR3 is TGTGCCAGCAGCAGAAACAGGGCCGAGGGCGAGCAGTACTTC.

The chain employs TRBV5-1 and TRBJ2-7; 8 positions agree with TRBD2. V dropped 3 bases and J dropped 0; count of bases not matched to a gene: 14. The CDR3 has 18 amino acids. Germline V lookup: CDR1 SGHRS, CDR2 YFSETQ. The CDR3, as DNA: TGCGCCAGCAGCTCCGGATTAGGCGGGAGGCCCAGCTCCTACGAGCAGTACTTC. Translated: CASSSGLGGRPSSYEQYF.

The chain's CDR3 is CASSYDSSGQFF. CDR3 DNA: TGTGCCAGCAGCTACGACTCCTCCGGGCAGTTCTTC. This chain links TRBV11-2 with TRBJ2-1; D uncertain. The CDR3 length is 12 residues. V was cut by 4 bases and J by 12 bases, with 13 bases left in between. The germline gives CDR1 SGHAT, CDR2 FQNNGV. Full variable domain (rest looked up from reference TRBV11-2 and TRBJ2-1): EAGVAQSPRYKIIEKRQSVAFWCNPISGHATLYWYQQILGQGPKLLIQFQNNGVVDDSQLPKDRFSAERLKGVDSTLKIQPAKLEDSAVYLCASSYDSSGQFFGPGTRLTVL.

The gene calls are TRBV9 and TRBJ2-5; D call uncertain. Germline CDR1 and CDR2: SGDLS and YYNGEE. V was shortened by 0 bases and J by 1 base, with 7 bases between the two germline ends. This CDR3 has 14 residues. CDR3 protein: CASSVGPGQETQYF. The CDR3 region has the DNA TGTGCCAGCAGCGTAGGACCGGGCCAAGAGACCCAGTACTTC.

This clonotype was seen a few times. This chain uses TRBV4-1 with TRBJ1-3; D possibly corresponds to TRBD1 (5 bases). Deletions cut 0 bases from V and 9 bases from J, with 12 bases between. Germline-derived CDR1 and CDR2 are MGHRA and YSYEKL. The CDR3 spans 14 residues. The CDR3 loop is CASSQDLGGGTIYF. DNA of the CDR3: TGCGCCAGCAGCCAAGATCTTGGGGGAGGCACCATATATTTT.

This clonotype was counted many times. J is TRBJ2-5 and V is TRBV4-1; D is possibly TRBD1 or TRBD2 (5 bases each). The V gene's germline CDR1 is MGHRA and CDR2 YSYEKL. V shed 4 bases and J shed 5 bases, with 17 bases lying between them. The CDR3 is made up of 15 amino acids. The CDR3 DNA is TGCGCCAGCAGCCCCCCCGGGACGAATTCGGAGACCCAGTACTTC. It translates to CASSPPGTNSETQYF.

This clonotype has a count of ten or more. CDR3 in amino acids: CSARLAGALYEQYF. The CDR3 nucleotides are TGCAGTGCTCGGCTAGCGGGGGCTCTCTACGAGCAGTACTTC. The chain employs TRBV20-1 and TRBJ2-7; 10 bases align to TRBD2. V shed 5 bases, J shed 3 bases, and the junction held 7 bases outside the gene matches. The germline V gene encodes CDR1 DFQATT and CDR2 SNEGSKA (reference sequence). The CDR3 is 14 amino acids.

The chain links TRBV2 to TRBJ2-3, with D possibly TRBD2 on 5 matching bases. V was pared by 6 bases and J by 5 bases, with 18 bases between. The CDR3 has 15 amino acids. CDR1 and CDR2 from the germline V gene are SNHLY and FYNNEI. In nucleotides, the CDR3 is TGTGCCAGCAGCCGGATGGGTGGGGAGATAGATACGCAGTATTTT. Protein sequence: CASSRMGGEIDTQYF.

V usage is TRBV20-1 and J usage is TRBJ2-3, with a tentative D call TRBD1 (5 bases). V was clipped by 3 bases and J by 4 bases, with 14 bases between them. CDR3 length: 14 residues. CDR1 is DFQATT and CDR2 is SNEGSKA in the germline V gene (reference sequence). CDR3 sequence: CSASPRQRADTQYF. Written as DNA, the CDR3 is TGCAGTGCTAGCCCCCGACAGAGAGCAGATACGCAGTATTTT.

This rearrangement joins TRBV21-1 to TRBJ2-7; TRBD1 reflects the table's D call only, with no check against the DNA. TRBV21-1 is annotated as a pseudogene. This CDR3 region has 14 residues. The CDR3 reads CASSNRDSRDEQYF. The CDR3 DNA sequence: TGTGCCAGCAGCAACCGGGACAGCCGGGACGAGCAGTACTTC.

This clonotype was counted many times. The rearrangement joins TRBV5-1 to TRBJ2-3, with 12 bases fitting TRBD2. This CDR3 is 15 amino acids long. V lost 3 bases and J lost 3; bases outside the gene matches: 2. In germline, CDR1 is SGHRS, CDR2 YFSETQ. CDR3 loop: CASSWTSGATDTQYF. In DNA form, the CDR3 reads TGCGCCAGCAGCTGGACTAGCGGGGCGACAGATACGCAGTATTTT.

V usage is TRBV9 and J usage is TRBJ2-7; 9 bases map to TRBD2. Germline values: CDR1 SGDLS, CDR2 YYNGEE. With 0 bases clipped from V and 4 bases from J, the junction kept 5 bases outside the gene matches. This CDR3 is 15 amino acids long. The CDR3 loop reads CASSVEPSGKYEQYF. The CDR3 DNA sequence: TGTGCCAGCAGCGTAGAGCCTAGCGGGAAGTACGAGCAGTACTTC.

The J gene is TRBJ2-7, the V gene TRBV4-2; no definite D call. The CDR3 is 13 residues long. Germline CDR1 is LGHNA and CDR2 is YNFKEQ. V lost 3 bases and J lost 9, with 15 bases in between. CDR3 DNA: TGTGCCAGCAGCCATGGATCCACTGAACGGCAGTACTTC. Its protein product is CASSHGSTERQYF.

The chain is built from TRBV15 and TRBJ1-1; D gene ambiguous. V was cut by 1 base and J by 1 base, with 7 bases left in between. CDR3 length equals 14 residues. Looked up from germline, CDR1 is LNHNV and CDR2 is YYDKDF (reference sequence). In DNA form, the CDR3 reads TGTGCCACCAGCAGAGGCCGCAGGAACACTGAAGCTTTCTTT. This translates into CATSRGRRNTEAFF.

The CDR3 DNA reads TGCAGCGTTGACCCTGACAGGATGGTGAATGGCTACACCTTC. It is translated as CSVDPDRMVNGYTF. The rearrangement uses TRBV29-1 and TRBJ1-2, with D possibly TRBD1 on 6 matching bases. CDR3 length: 14 amino acids. Germline lookup yields CDR1 SQVTM and CDR2 ANQGSEA. With 3 bases removed from V and 6 bases from J, the gap between germline ends came to 17 bases.

This clonotype occurred many times. The chain couples TRBV28 to TRBJ1-5; 9 positions agree with TRBD1. J gave up 3 bases and V 6 bases, and 9 bases lay outside the gene matches. Germline-derived CDR1 and CDR2 are MDHEN and SYDVKM. CDR3 length equals 16 residues. The CDR3, as DNA: TGTGCCAGCAGAGATGGGACAGGGCGGAACAATCAGCCCCAGCATTTT. This encodes CASRDGTGRNNQPQHF.

This clonotype was detected ten times or more. The CDR3 nucleotides read TGTGCCAGCAGTTATGACAGCAATCAGCCCCAGCATTTT. This translates into CASSYDSNQPQHF. This chain connects TRBV12-3 or TRBV12-4 to TRBJ1-5; no definite D call. The CDR3 runs 13 residues. V lost 4 bases and J 1 base, leaving 5 bases between the germline ends.